Listed below are T cell receptor beta chains from one sample, sequenced in a study of shared clonotypes between healthy human individuals. Using immunoSEQ multiplex PCR, the repertoire was profiled, and TCRdb retains in-frame clones only, with some absent. The table records roughly 2 million clones, over 85% of them present only once. Material for sequencing was naive CD4+ T cells sorted from blood. These receptors came from a man in his late teens or twenties in good health. Each CDR3 is given with its conserved first and last residue. D genes are given only for firm matches. Size is omitted from some rows. Given values are once, few, many or a class for expanded clones.

-,TRBJ2-1,TRBD2,TRBV9,CASSGTSGSSYNEQFF,TGTGCCAGCAGCGGGACTAGCGGGAGCTCCTACAATGAGCAGTTCTTC
once,TRBJ2-3,-,TRBV4-1,CASSQGGPGTQYF,TGCGCCAGCAGCCAAGGGGGGCCGGGTACGCAGTATTTT
-,TRBJ2-3,-,TRBV6-1,CASGADYSTDTQYF,TGTGCCAGCGGGGCGGACTACTCCACAGATACGCAGTATTTT
-,TRBJ1-2,-,TRBV6-5,CASRGGRTYGYTF,TGTGCCAGCAGGGGTGGACGGACCTATGGCTACACCTTC
-,TRBJ1-1,-,TRBV12-5,CASAMDSEAFF,TGTGCTAGTGCCATGGACAGTGAAGCTTTCTTT
-,TRBJ2-3,-,TRBV6-6,CASRTQTDTQYF,TGTGCCAGCAGAACACAAACAGATACGCAGTATTTT
-,TRBJ2-1,-,TRBV5-6,CASSLGGEQFF,TGTGCCAGCAGCTTGGGAGGTGAGCAGTTCTTC
few,TRBJ1-2,-,TRBV6-6,CASTNPTQISGYTF,TGTGCCAGCACTAACCCCACGCAAATTTCGGGCTACACCTTC
-,TRBJ2-1,TRBD2,TRBV5-4,CASSLTSGRWDEQFF,TGTGCCAGCAGCTTAACTAGCGGGAGGTGGGATGAGCAGTTCTTC
-,TRBJ2-7,TRBD1,TRBV7-2,CASSSGQVFYEQYF,TGTGCCAGCAGCTCCGGACAGGTCTTCTACGAGCAGTACTTC
-,TRBJ2-2,-,TRBV5-6,CASSLTSRDGELFF,TGTGCCAGCAGCTTGACTAGCCGGGACGGGGAGCTGTTTTTT
-,TRBJ2-7,-,TRBV7-2,CASSTVSAYEQYF,TGTGCCAGCAGCACAGTCTCAGCCTACGAGCAGTACTTC
-,TRBJ2-2,TRBD1,TRBV6-1,CASIKDRTNTGELFF,TGTGCCAGCATTAAGGACAGGACGAACACCGGGGAGCTGTTTTTT
-,TRBJ2-3,-,TRBV5-4,CASSLGGAINADTQYF,TGTGCCAGCAGCTTGGGGGGGGCCATAAATGCAGATACGCAGTATTTT
-,TRBJ2-3,-,TRBV5-1,CASSLVGRGTDTQYF,TGCGCCAGCAGCTTGGTCGGTAGGGGCACAGATACGCAGTATTTT
-,TRBJ2-7,-,TRBV5-4,CASSRADRSSYEQYF,TGTGCCAGCAGCCGTGCAGACAGGAGCTCCTACGAGCAGTACTTC
-,TRBJ2-6,-,TRBV28,CASTTSGANVLTF,TGTGCCAGCACAACCTCTGGGGCCAACGTCCTGACTTTC
once,TRBJ1-5,-,TRBV6-4,CASSEGGRPQHF,TGTGCCAGCAGTGAGGGGGGGCGGCCCCAGCATTTT
-,TRBJ1-4,-,TRBV19,CASSSLGEGREKLFF,TGTGCCAGTAGCAGTCTAGGGGAAGGGCGCGAAAAACTGTTTTTT
-,TRBJ2-5,-,TRBV6-1,CASSEGRTRETQYF,TGTGCCAGCAGTGAAGGTAGGACGAGAGAGACCCAGTACTTC
-,TRBJ2-1,TRBD2,TRBV5-1,CASSLVGSGRAEVHEQFF,TGCGCCAGCAGCTTGGTGGGTAGCGGGAGGGCCGAAGTACATGAGCAGTTCTTC
once,TRBJ1-6,-,TRBV6-4,CASSEQFGSPLHF,TGTGCCAGCAGTGAACAGTTCGGGTCACCCCTCCACTTT
-,TRBJ2-7,-,TRBV10-3,CAITRSGSYEQYF,TGTGCCATCACTCGTAGCGGCTCCTACGAGCAGTACTTC
-,TRBJ2-7,TRBD2,TRBV27,CASSIIGSGTSGTEQYF,TGTGCCAGCAGTATTATAGGGTCCGGGACTAGCGGGACCGAGCAGTACTTC
-,TRBJ2-5,TRBD2,TRBV28,CASGSGGASETQYF,TGTGCCAGCGGTAGCGGGGGGGCGTCAGAGACCCAGTACTTC
-,TRBJ1-1,-,TRBV9,CASSVGGHGTEAFF,TGTGCCAGCAGCGTAGGGGGCCATGGCACTGAAGCTTTCTTT
-,TRBJ1-6,-,TRBV30,CACHYSYNSPLHF,TGTGCCTGTCATTACTCCTATAATTCACCCCTCCACTTT
once,TRBJ1-2,-,TRBV5-4,CASSYGEGRNYGYTF,TGTGCCAGCAGTTACGGGGAAGGGAGAAACTATGGCTACACCTTC
once,TRBJ2-1,TRBD1,TRBV7-2,CASSLAGQGIHNEQFF,TGTGCCAGCAGCTTAGCGGGACAGGGTATCCACAATGAGCAGTTCTTC
-,TRBJ1-1,-,TRBV28,CASSWAQANTEAFF,TGTGCCAGCAGTTGGGCGCAGGCGAACACTGAAGCTTTCTTT
-,TRBJ2-5,TRBD1,TRBV5-1,CASSSRTGSVETQYF,TGCGCCAGCAGCTCACGGACAGGGTCGGTGGAGACCCAGTACTTC
-,TRBJ2-5,-,TRBV5-6,CASRVGMRETQYF,TGTGCCAGCAGGGTCGGGATGAGGGAGACCCAGTACTTC
-,TRBJ2-1,TRBD2,TRBV9,CASSPGTSGGSGSFDEQFF,TGTGCCAGCAGCCCAGGGACTAGCGGGGGTTCGGGATCCTTTGATGAGCAGTTCTTC
-,TRBJ1-5,-,TRBV7-2,CASRTEGLAQPQHF,TGTGCCAGCAGAACCGAGGGGCTTGCCCAGCCCCAGCATTTT
-,TRBJ2-1,-,TRBV5-1,CASSLVVSSYNEQFF,TGCGCCAGCAGCTTGGTTGTATCCTCCTACAATGAGCAGTTCTTC
-,TRBJ2-1,-,TRBV5-1,CASSLQGRLYNEQFF,TGCGCCAGCAGCTTGCAGGGTCGACTCTACAATGAGCAGTTCTTC
-,TRBJ1-5,-,TRBV2,CASSEATSAGQNQPQHF,TGTGCCAGCAGTGAAGCGACTTCTGCTGGACAGAATCAGCCCCAGCATTTT
-,TRBJ1-4,TRBD1,TRBV6-5,CASHRGRDLFF,TGTGCCAGCCACAGGGGAAGAGATCTGTTTTTT
-,TRBJ1-1,-,TRBV7-8,CASSKAFLNTEAFF,TGTGCCAGCAGCAAGGCTTTCTTGAACACTGAAGCTTTCTTT
-,TRBJ1-2,TRBD1,TRBV25-1,CASSSIITGGAGYGYTF,TGTGCCAGCAGTAGTATAATTACAGGGGGCGCGGGCTATGGCTACACCTTC
-,TRBJ2-4,-,TRBV5-1,CASSFRGARAKNIQYF,TGCGCCAGCAGCTTCAGGGGGGCGAGAGCCAAAAACATTCAGTACTTC
-,TRBJ2-1,TRBD2,TRBV2,CASRDGAGLGSNEQFF,TGTGCCAGCAGGGATGGTGCGGGACTAGGTTCCAATGAGCAGTTCTTC
-,TRBJ2-3,TRBD2,TRBV10-1,CASTTGTSGKDTQYF,TGCGCCAGCACGACCGGGACTAGTGGGAAAGATACGCAGTATTTT
-,TRBJ2-7,TRBD1,TRBV7-9,CASSLAGTENYEQYF,TGTGCCAGCAGCTTAGCGGGGACAGAGAACTACGAGCAGTACTTC
-,TRBJ2-1,-,TRBV5-1,CASSLSRIRDEQFF,TGCGCCAGCAGCTTGTCTCGGATACGGGATGAGCAGTTCTTC
-,TRBJ2-2,TRBD2,TRBV5-4,CASSAGLAETTTGELFF,TGTGCCAGCAGCGCCGGACTAGCGGAGACAACCACCGGGGAGCTGTTTTTT
-,TRBJ2-5,-,TRBV18,CASSPLANGETQYF,TGTGCCAGCTCACCGCTAGCCAACGGAGAGACCCAGTACTTC
-,TRBJ2-5,-,TRBV6-5,CASSYMGEETQYF,TGTGCCAGCAGTTACATGGGGGAAGAGACCCAGTACTTC
-,TRBJ1-5,-,TRBV4-1,CASSQEEGRAQHF,TGCGCCAGCAGCCAAGAAGAGGGACGGGCCCAGCATTTT
-,TRBJ1-2,TRBD1,TRBV6-1,CASSDSQGPYGYTF,TGTGCCAGCAGTGACTCACAGGGGCCCTATGGCTACACCTTC